What follows describes a single T cell receptor beta chain. Its recognized antigen is unknown. Base qualities are not at hand, and no much larger clone is one base apart. The V end gives up 5 bases and the J end 7 bases, leaving 8 bases in the junction not matched to a gene. CDR1 SGHNT and CDR2 YYREEE are derived from the germline V gene (reference sequence). The CDR3 runs 13 amino acids, cysteine and phenylalanine included. The only DNA kept is the CDR3, 39 bases in frame from the first base. The donors belonged to the validation cohort of around 110 subjects, which was separate from the approximately 610-subject first cohort. These data come from a study of cytomegalovirus exposure and HLA in healthy donors (dated by TCRdb to about 2017). Regarding the complete study: According to a later analysis, the 120 or so validation repertoires were produced on the same platform as the 680 or so repertoires of the first cohort. The study aimed to test whether signatures of past pathogen exposure could be identified by cataloging public T cell receptors. Besides the first cohort of roughly 700 subjects, a separate validation cohort made up of over 100 different subjects was used. High-throughput TCR immunosequencing, statistical association of individual TCRs with disease status, and machine learning were combined to predict cytomegalovirus infection status.

The library was prepared using the immunoSEQ multiplex PCR assay. In the original analysis: A statistical classification framework was built to diagnose cytomegalovirus status from the catalog of TCR beta chain sequences. TCRdb provides this immuneACCESS table in a form limited to in-frame rearrangements. Some clones are lacking; in checked studies, under half of them reflect an unresolved V gene, and why the rest are absent is not known. The V and J calls and clone size were taken over from that table, and D and trimming were inferred from the DNA. The sample has 100,000 to 150,000 clones on record, about 90% of them singletons. About 1.5% of the sample comes from the top ten. Here is what the overall study found, with its caveats: Most TCR sequences were observed very rarely across donors, whereas some public TCRs were present in many individuals. According to the authors, the approach could potentially be generalized to other disease states and immunological phenotypes. A later analysis lacked HLA typing for the validation cohort, so it scored co-occurrence in that cohort across all 110 or so repertoires. In a later analysis, TCRs clustered in the first cohort were found to also tend to co-occur in the 100 to 150 validation repertoires, with 85% to 95% of cluster scores above 0. In both the original and validation cohorts, the classifier was reported to diagnose cytomegalovirus status with high specificity and sensitivity. A few of the identified cytomegalovirus-associated TCR beta chains were confirmed in vitro to be specific for cytomegalovirus antigens. The study listed approximately 150 TCR beta chains as associated with cytomegalovirus.

The receptor comes from a man under 40 in good health and CMV-seronegative. The specimen sequenced was PBMCs. The chain is assembled from TRBV5-4 and TRBJ1-1; TRBD1 matches 7 bases in the middle. The CDR3 region has the sequence CASRATGFDEAFF. The nucleotide sequence is given as TGTGCCAGCAGAGCGACAGGGTTCGATGAAGCTTTCTTT.